This TCR beta chain was observed in a study of cytomegalovirus exposure and HLA in healthy donors. Study-level information: Around 78 million unique TCR sequences came from HLA-typed donors in an early release.

The PCR had 60 Vbeta and 13 Jbeta primers. Clones were read by immunoSEQ multiplex PCR, and TCRdb kept only the in-frame ones, dropping some. The repertoire holds 77,000 or so clones, with around 80% as singletons. Germline V gives CDR1 SGHVS, CDR2 FQNEAQ. V lost 1 base and J lost 3, with 4 bases in between. The CDR3 consists of 12 residues. The receptor comes from a man in his sixties or seventies in good health and CMV-seropositive. Material: PBMCs. J is TRBJ2-7 and V is TRBV7-8; D uncertain. This CDR3 is CASSLDFYEQYF. The CDR3 bases are TGTGCCAGCAGCTTAGACTTCTACGAGCAGTACTTC.